A selection of T cell receptor beta chains follows, all from one sample in a study of OX40 agonist ivuxolimab in advanced cancers. Sequencing was performed with immunoSEQ multiplex PCR; in TCRdb, only in-frame clones are kept and a portion is missing. Seen here are about 69,000 clones, approximately 81% observed once, and the top ten hold 5% to 6.5%. The sequencing used CD4+ or CD8+ T cells sorted from blood, collected in a trial of the OX40 agonist ivuxolimab. Receptor source: an adult with an advanced solid tumor such as melanoma, head and neck, liver or kidney cancer. The CDR3 runs from the conserved cysteine through the conserved F or W. D genes are given only for firm matches. Rows may omit the clone size; those that give it use once, few, many or a size class.

d_call,j_call,clone_size,v_call,cdr3_nt,cdr3_aa
NA,TRBJ1-2,NA,TRBV5-4,TGTGCCAGCAGCTTGGCCTGGGGAGGCTATGGCTACACCTTC,CASSLAWGGYGYTF
NA,TRBJ1-2,NA,TRBV4-2,TGTGCCAGCAGCCAAGATGCGGTCGTCGTGGGTGGCTACACCTTC,CASSQDAVVVGGYTF
TRBD2,TRBJ2-5,NA,TRBV5-5,TGTGCCAGCAGCTTGGACGGGAGGGACCAAGAGACCCAGTACTTC,CASSLDGRDQETQYF
TRBD1,TRBJ2-3,NA,TRBV7-2,TGTGCCAGCAGCTTCCGCAGGGGGATCCGTAGCACAGATACGCAGTATTTT,CASSFRRGIRSTDTQYF
NA,TRBJ2-3,NA,TRBV5-1,TGCGCCAGCAGCTTGGGGGCAGGGGATTCCGCAGATACGCAGTATTTT,CASSLGAGDSADTQYF
NA,TRBJ1-5,once,TRBV7-2,TGTGCCAGCAGCTTAGCGCGTTCCAGGGTCGGCAATCAGCCCCAGCATTTT,CASSLARSRVGNQPQHF
NA,TRBJ2-7,NA,TRBV4-1,TGCGCCAGCAGCCAAGCCCAGGACAGTTCCACCTACGAGCAGTACTTC,CASSQAQDSSTYEQYF
NA,TRBJ1-6,NA,TRBV10-3,TGTGCCATCAGTGAGTCGGGAGGGGCTAATTCACCCCTCCACTTT,CAISESGGANSPLHF
NA,TRBJ1-2,NA,TRBV5-1,TGCGCCAGTCTGGGGCTGGGAACTAACTATGGCTACACCTTC,CASLGLGTNYGYTF
NA,TRBJ1-5,NA,TRBV5-1,TGCGCCAGCAGCCCAGGACTGTTTAGCAATCAGCCCCAGCATTTT,CASSPGLFSNQPQHF
TRBD1,TRBJ1-6,NA,TRBV5-1,TGCGCCAGCAGCTTTCAACAGGGGAATTCACCCCTCCACTTT,CASSFQQGNSPLHF
NA,TRBJ2-7,NA,TRBV18,TGTGCCAGCTCCCGAGCGGCGAGCTACGAGCAGTACTTC,CASSRAASYEQYF
NA,TRBJ1-2,NA,TRBV10-3,TGTGCCATCAATAAGGCGGGGAATGGCTACACCTTC,CAINKAGNGYTF
NA,TRBJ1-1,NA,TRBV7-9,TGTGCCAGCAGCTTTAATATAGCTAGGGCTTTCTTT,CASSFNIARAFF
NA,TRBJ2-7,NA,TRBV7-2,TGTGCCAGCAGCTTAACCCCAGACTACGAGCAGTACTTC,CASSLTPDYEQYF
TRBD1,TRBJ1-6,NA,TRBV25-1,TGTGCCAGCAGGGACAGGTCTCTCTCGGCCCTCCACTTT,CASRDRSLSALHF
TRBD1,TRBJ2-1,NA,TRBV19,TGTGCCAGTAGTATATGGGGACAGGGGAGCAATGAGCAGTTCTTC,CASSIWGQGSNEQFF
NA,TRBJ2-7,once,TRBV7-2,TGTGCCAGCAGCTTAGGACTATCAGACTACGAGCAGTACTTC,CASSLGLSDYEQYF
NA,TRBJ1-1,NA,TRBV18,TGTGCCAGCTCACCCCGGGGGGAGAACACTGAAGCTTTCTTT,CASSPRGENTEAFF
NA,TRBJ1-1,NA,TRBV7-9,TGTGCCAGCAGCTTATTTCTCGACACTGAAGCTTTCTTT,CASSLFLDTEAFF
TRBD1,TRBJ2-1,NA,TRBV7-9,TGTGCCAGCAGCGTGCTGACAGGGGGTGGGCACAATGAGCAGTTCTTC,CASSVLTGGGHNEQFF
NA,TRBJ2-7,NA,TRBV18,TGTGCCAGCTCACCTCTGTACAGGGACGGATACGAGCAGTACTTC,CASSPLYRDGYEQYF
NA,TRBJ2-6,NA,TRBV4-3,TGCGCCAGCAGCCAAGCCGGCTCTGGGGCCAACGTCCTGACTTTC,CASSQAGSGANVLTF
NA,TRBJ1-2,NA,TRBV19,TGTGCCAGTACCAGGCTATTTTTTAGCTATGGCTACACCTTC,CASTRLFFSYGYTF
TRBD1,TRBJ2-1,NA,TRBV5-4,TGTGCCAGCAGCTTAACAGGGGATTCCTACAATGAGCAGTTCTTC,CASSLTGDSYNEQFF
TRBD2,TRBJ2-3,NA,TRBV5-1,TGCGCCAGCAAAGCGGGGGCAGATACGCAGTATTTT,CASKAGADTQYF
TRBD1,TRBJ1-6,NA,TRBV18,TGTGCCAGCTCACCACAGGGGGCCATTGATTCACCCCTCCACTTT,CASSPQGAIDSPLHF
NA,TRBJ1-1,NA,TRBV5-4,TGTGCCAGCACATTCTCGACGAACACTGAAGCTTTCTTT,CASTFSTNTEAFF
TRBD1,TRBJ1-1,NA,TRBV6-5,TGTGCCAGCAGCCTCAGGGGGCCGGGGAACACTGAAGCTTTCTTT,CASSLRGPGNTEAFF
TRBD1,TRBJ2-7,NA,TRBV2,TGTGCCAGCAGTGATTGGGCCGCAGGGGGCTCCTTCGAGCAGTACTTC,CASSDWAAGGSFEQYF
NA,TRBJ1-5,NA,TRBV6-5,TGTGCCAGCGTTCAGGGCGTGAATCAGCCCCAGCATTTT,CASVQGVNQPQHF
NA,TRBJ1-1,NA,TRBV2,TGTGCCAGCAGTGAACAGGGTGAATTGACTGAAGCTTTCTTT,CASSEQGELTEAFF
TRBD2,TRBJ2-1,NA,TRBV6-6,TGTGCCAGCAGTACGACTAGCGGGGGGGGTGAGCAGTTCTTC,CASSTTSGGGEQFF
NA,TRBJ2-5,few,TRBV4-1,TGCGCCAGCAGCCAACCAGGGGACGAGACCCAGTACTTC,CASSQPGDETQYF
TRBD2,TRBJ2-3,NA,TRBV5-1,TGCGCCAGCAGCTCGCCGGGACTAGCGAACACAGATACGCAGTATTTT,CASSSPGLANTDTQYF
NA,TRBJ2-7,NA,TRBV7-9,TGTGCCAGCAGCCCACGCCTATCGGGACTCCAGACCGAGCAGTACTTC,CASSPRLSGLQTEQYF
NA,TRBJ1-3,NA,TRBV2,TGTGCCAGCAAACAGGCCCTAAGCTCTGGAAACACCATATATTTT,CASKQALSSGNTIYF
TRBD1,TRBJ1-1,NA,TRBV18,TGTGCCAGCTCACACGCCGGGACAGGCAACACTGAAGCTTTCTTT,CASSHAGTGNTEAFF
TRBD2,TRBJ2-2,NA,TRBV9,TGTGCCAGCAGCGGGCCCCCGACTAGCGGGGGGTCGAACACCGGGGAGCTGTTTTTT,CASSGPPTSGGSNTGELFF
TRBD1,TRBJ2-5,once,TRBV5-4,TGTGCCAGCAGCTTGTACCGGACAGGGGAAGAGACCCAGTACTTC,CASSLYRTGEETQYF
TRBD2,TRBJ2-3,NA,TRBV28,TGTGCCAGCAGTGTCCCCGGGGGGACTAGCACAGATACGCAGTATTTT,CASSVPGGTSTDTQYF
TRBD1,TRBJ2-7,NA,TRBV6-1,TGTGCCAGCAGTAAAGACAGGGCCAGTACCCACCAGTACTTC,CASSKDRASTHQYF
NA,TRBJ1-1,few,TRBV6-6,TGTGCCAGCAGTTACATTGGCAGGGCGAACACTGAAGCTTTCTTT,CASSYIGRANTEAFF
TRBD2,TRBJ2-7,NA,TRBV4-1,TGCGCCAGCAGCCTTAAAAGGACTAGCGGGGGGGTATTAAGCTCCTACGAGCAGTACTTC,CASSLKRTSGGVLSSYEQYF
TRBD2,TRBJ2-7,NA,TRBV30,TGTGCCTGGAGTGTACTGGCGGGAGGGCCCTACGAGCAGTACTTC,CAWSVLAGGPYEQYF
TRBD1,TRBJ1-2,few,TRBV6-5,TGTGCCACGGGGACAGACTACTATGGCTACACCTTC,CATGTDYYGYTF
NA,TRBJ2-7,NA,TRBV7-8,TGTGCCAGCAGCTTACTGTCAGGACCGACCTACGAGCAGTACTTC,CASSLLSGPTYEQYF
NA,TRBJ1-1,NA,TRBV7-9,TGTGCCAGCAGCCGCGAGCCGGGGAGCACTGAAGCTTTCTTT,CASSREPGSTEAFF
TRBD1,TRBJ2-7,NA,TRBV5-4,TGTGCCAGCAGCTTGGCGCAGGGGGTGACCTACGAGCAGTACTTC,CASSLAQGVTYEQYF
NA,TRBJ2-1,NA,TRBV6-5,TGTGCCAGCAACACCTGGGCGGGCTCCTACAATGAGCAGTTCTTC,CASNTWAGSYNEQFF
NA,TRBJ1-1,NA,TRBV6-1,TGTGCCAGCACTGAAGGTGTCCGTTGGGAAGCTTTCTTT,CASTEGVRWEAFF
TRBD2,TRBJ2-1,NA,TRBV2,TGTGCCGGCAAGGAGGGGCTAGCGGGAGCTGAGCAGTTCTTC,CAGKEGLAGAEQFF
NA,TRBJ2-5,NA,TRBV5-1,TGCGCCAGCAGCTTGGCCGCGGGAATACCAGCCGGGGAGACCCAGTACTTC,CASSLAAGIPAGETQYF
NA,TRBJ2-3,NA,TRBV9,TGTGCCAGCAGCGCCACCCCTAGCACAGATACGCAGTATTTT,CASSATPSTDTQYF